The entry below gives a single T cell receptor beta chain sequence along with its context. Its antigen is not identified. Generated by immunoSEQ multiplex PCR, the TCRdb table keeps only in-frame clones and is missing some. The sample lists about 150,000 clones; around 90% were seen once. The source of the sample is a study of T cell responses to AZD1222 COVID-19 vaccine. Study outcomes and limitations: It was only a handful of AZD1222 recipients who were seropositive at baseline.

The CDR3 has 15 residues. From germline, CDR1 is SEHNR and CDR2 FQNEAQ (reference sequence). The V gene lost 5 bases and the J gene lost 3 bases, with 14 bases spanning the gap. The sample consisted of peripheral blood, taken 28 days after the second AZD1222 dose. The receptor was isolated from an adult who received the AZD1222 COVID-19 vaccine. This chain connects TRBV7-9 to TRBJ1-5; D is unclear. CDR3: CASSATVDYNQPQHF. In DNA form, the CDR3 reads TGTGCCAGCAGCGCGACGGTAGACTACAATCAGCCCCAGCATTTT. Filled out from reference TRBV7-9 and TRBJ1-5, the complete variable domain reads DTGVSQNPRHKITKRGQNVTFRCDPISEHNRLYWYRQTLGQGPEFLTYFQNEAQLEKSRLLSDRFSAERPKGSFSTLEIQRTEQGDSAMYLCASSATVDYNQPQHFGDGTRLSIL.